The rows below give T cell receptor beta chains drawn from one sample of a study of identical twins. Via MiXCR, TCRdb re-called the 5' RACE reads, giving one row per CDR3 protein. The data contain approximately 1.8 million distinct CDR3 sequences, around 33% of them singletons. Sample: cord blood. Every receptor here comes from a newborn girl in good health. Each CDR3 is given without its conserved first and last residue. Clone size is stated in some rows and not others, as once, few, many or a class when expanded.

clone size	V gene	CDR3 length	J gene	CDR3 protein
many	TRBV27	12	TRBJ1-5	ASSFRDSNQPQH
-	TRBV12-3/TRBV12-4	13	TRBJ1-4	ASSLTGGPNEKLF
few	TRBV12-3/TRBV12-4	13	-	ASSIPWEPYNEQY
few	TRBV13	14	TRBJ2-3	ASSPRPLAVADTQY
few	TRBV27	13	TRBJ2-1	ASSLTDGRWYEQF
-	TRBV4-2	18	TRBJ2-3	ASSQVLGWSGTSVFDTQY
many	TRBV12-3/TRBV12-4	11	TRBJ1-2	ASSADRGNGYT
few	TRBV20-1	12	TRBJ1-6	SASRGDYNSPLH
-	TRBV11-2	16	TRBJ2-4	ASSFSIGGGGAKNIQY
few	TRBV18	11	TRBJ2-5	ANSPGHGETQY
-	TRBV7-9	11	TRBJ2-7	ASSLVSLHEQY
few	TRBV20-1	14	TRBJ2-2	SARRLTSGRAGELF
-	TRBV18	14	TRBJ2-7	ASSPDRLLAGGEQY
many	TRBV27	12	TRBJ2-7	ASSLSGSGSEQY
-	TRBV7-2	13	TRBJ2-4	ASSLTQGPKNIQY
few	TRBV11-1	11	TRBJ2-7	ASSLETGGEQY
-	TRBV5-4	14	TRBJ2-1	ASSLPSGGTNNEQF
few	TRBV7-2	12	TRBJ2-1	ASSYRHPYNEQF
few	TRBV20-1	11	TRBJ1-1	SAKPLGSTEAF
few	TRBV12-3/TRBV12-4	15	TRBJ2-1	ASSFDFRLAGENEQF
-	TRBV20-1	11	TRBJ1-2	SARGLRRGGYT
few	TRBV20-1	18	TRBJ2-1	SARGSGGSPKILSYNEQF
few	TRBV28	13	TRBJ1-1	ASSSGERMNTEAF
few	TRBV5-1	12	TRBJ1-2	ASSLGDSVGGYT
many	TRBV4-1	11	TRBJ2-3	ASSRDFTDTQY
many	TRBV10-2	13	TRBJ2-3	ASRRREGVTDTQY
-	TRBV29-1	9	TRBJ2-7	SVWDGYEQY
many	TRBV12-3/TRBV12-4	15	TRBJ2-7	ASSLGVGLADSYEQY
-	TRBV20-1	12	TRBJ2-7	SAREKETAYEQY
-	TRBV6-1	16	TRBJ2-1	ASTGGGRVVLSSNEQF
-	TRBV27	13	TRBJ2-1	ASSFVSGRDNEQF
-	TRBV6-6	12	TRBJ1-2	ASSYSGRGGGYT
few	TRBV27	16	TRBJ1-2	ASSLLPHTGGLNYGYT
-	TRBV10-3	11	TRBJ2-5	AISLGRQETQY
few	TRBV14	12	TRBJ2-1	ASSQARLYNEQF
-	TRBV20-1	9	TRBJ1-2	SATVDYGYT
few	TRBV11-2	11	TRBJ2-3	ASSTGRWDTQY
-	TRBV20-1	14	TRBJ2-7	SARDPSGGIFYEQY
few	TRBV12-3/TRBV12-4	14	TRBJ2-2	ASSPRSRANTGELF
-	TRBV14	11	TRBJ2-7	ATPGQGSYEQY
many	TRBV21-1	10	TRBJ1-2	ASSTGGDGYT